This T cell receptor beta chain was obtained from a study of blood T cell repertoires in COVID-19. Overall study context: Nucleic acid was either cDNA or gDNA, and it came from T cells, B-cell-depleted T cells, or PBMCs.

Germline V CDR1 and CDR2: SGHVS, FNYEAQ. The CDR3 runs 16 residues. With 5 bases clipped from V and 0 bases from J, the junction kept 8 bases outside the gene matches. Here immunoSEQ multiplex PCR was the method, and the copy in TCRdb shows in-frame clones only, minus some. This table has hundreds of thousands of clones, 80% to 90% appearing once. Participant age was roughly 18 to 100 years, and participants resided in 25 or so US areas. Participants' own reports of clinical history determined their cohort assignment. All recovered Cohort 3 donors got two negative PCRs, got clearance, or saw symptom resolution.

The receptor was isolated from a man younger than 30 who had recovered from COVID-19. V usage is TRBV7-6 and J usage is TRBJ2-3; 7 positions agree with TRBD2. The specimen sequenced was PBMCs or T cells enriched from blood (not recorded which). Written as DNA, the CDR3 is TGTGCCAGCAGCCGCCTAAGCGGGGATAGCACAGATACGCAGTATTTT. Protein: CASSRLSGDSTDTQYF.